Listed below are T cell receptor beta chains from one sample, sequenced in a study of shared clonotypes between healthy human individuals. Using immunoSEQ multiplex PCR, the repertoire was profiled, and TCRdb retains in-frame clones only, with some absent. The sample records about 980,000 clones, about 80% being singletons. Sequenced: memory CD4+ T cells sorted from blood. The receptors shown here come from a man aged 18 to 35 in good health. CDR3s include the opening cysteine and the closing phenylalanine or tryptophan. A D gene is named only where the DNA matches it firmly. A row's size may be missing; if present it is once, few, many or a size class.

CASSLYADTQYF TGTGCCAGCAGTCTATATGCAGATACGCAGTATTTT - TRBV28 - TRBJ2-3 12
CASSPGGEWNTEAFF TGTGCCAGCAGCCCCGGTGGGGAATGGAACACTGAAGCTTTCTTT - TRBV5-4 - TRBJ1-1 15
CASSPDRGEQYF TGTGCCAGCAGTCCCGACAGGGGCGAGCAGTACTTC TRBD1 TRBV7-2 - TRBJ2-7 12
CASSPLALTGTEGEKLFF TGTGCCAGCTCACCCCTGGCCCTAACCGGGACAGAAGGCGAAAAACTGTTTTTT TRBD1 TRBV18 - TRBJ1-4 18
CASTGQGSSGNTIYF TGTGCCAGTACCGGACAGGGTAGCTCTGGAAACACCATATATTTT TRBD1 TRBV19 - TRBJ1-3 15
CATLFGTGGLYEQYF TGTGCCACCCTCTTTGGGACAGGGGGACTCTACGAGCAGTACTTC TRBD1 TRBV10-3 - TRBJ2-7 15
CASSQPGSTNEKLFF TGCGCCAGCAGCCAACCAGGGTCAACTAATGAAAAACTGTTTTTT - TRBV4-3 - TRBJ1-4 15
CASSGDGRNTEAFF TGTGCCAGCAGCGGCGACGGTAGGAACACTGAAGCTTTCTTT - TRBV9 - TRBJ1-1 14
CASSLPGQGAATEAFF TGTGCCAGCAGCCTTCCGGGACAGGGGGCAGCAACTGAAGCTTTCTTT TRBD1 TRBV5-6 - TRBJ1-1 16
CVSSYLRPPQETQYF TGTGTCAGCAGTTATCTCCGACCGCCCCAAGAGACCCAGTACTTC - TRBV6-6 - TRBJ2-5 15
CASSKGGFRDTEAFF TGTGCCAGCAGCAAAGGGGGGTTTCGGGACACTGAAGCTTTCTTT - TRBV21-1 - TRBJ1-1 15
CASSYSGGAYEQYF TGTGCCAGCAGTTATAGCGGGGGGGCCTACGAGCAGTACTTC TRBD2 TRBV28 few TRBJ2-7 14
CAISESIGNQQETQYF TGTGCCATCAGTGAGTCGATTGGGAATCAACAAGAGACCCAGTACTTC - TRBV10-3 once TRBJ2-5 16
CASSSPGTGTYEQYF TGTGCCAGCAGCTCGCCGGGGACAGGGACCTACGAGCAGTACTTC TRBD1 TRBV7-9 - TRBJ2-7 15
CASSPVRPLSGSSYNEQFF TGCGCCAGCAGCCCAGTCCGTCCGCTTAGCGGGAGTTCCTACAATGAGCAGTTCTTC TRBD2 TRBV5-1 - TRBJ2-1 19
CASSNRDRATGELFF TGTGCCAGCAGCAACCGGGACAGGGCCACCGGGGAGCTGTTTTTT TRBD1 TRBV11-2 many TRBJ2-2 15
CASTQRGGGELFF TGCGCCAGCACTCAACGGGGGGGCGGGGAGCTGTTTTTT TRBD2 TRBV10-2 - TRBJ2-2 13
CASSLASGGTDTQYF TGTGCCAGCAGCTTGGCGAGCGGGGGAACAGATACGCAGTATTTT TRBD2 TRBV5-4 - TRBJ2-3 15
CASSLGSGFLRRDSPLHF TGTGCCAGCAGCTTAGGGTCTGGGTTCCTACGAAGGGATTCACCCCTCCACTTT - TRBV11-2 - TRBJ1-6 18
CAISATGMETQYF TGTGCCATCAGCGCCACAGGGATGGAGACCCAGTACTTC - TRBV10-3 - TRBJ2-5 13
CSAILETQYF TGCAGTGCTATCTTAGAGACCCAGTACTTC - TRBV20-1 - TRBJ2-5 10
CASSPTGQGSEQYF TGTGCCAGCTCACCGACGGGACAGGGGAGCGAGCAGTACTTC TRBD1 TRBV18 - TRBJ2-7 14
CASSSLAGAYNEQFF TGTGCCAGCAGCTCCCTAGCGGGGGCTTACAATGAGCAGTTCTTC TRBD2 TRBV7-3 - TRBJ2-1 15
CASSTTAMNTEAFF TGTGCCAGCAGCACCACAGCGATGAACACTGAAGCTTTCTTT - TRBV7-6 - TRBJ1-1 14
CATSRDGQGNSPLHF TGTGCCACCAGCAGAGACGGACAGGGCAATTCACCCCTCCACTTT TRBD1 TRBV15 - TRBJ1-6 15
CASSSAGLADTQYF TGTGCCAGCAGCTCCGCCGGACTGGCAGATACGCAGTATTTT - TRBV5-4 - TRBJ2-3 14
CASSLSGTGVGNEQFF TGCGCCAGCAGCTTGAGCGGGACAGGGGTAGGAAATGAGCAGTTCTTC TRBD1 TRBV5-1 - TRBJ2-1 16
CASSQDGAGGRSATQYF TGCGCCAGCAGCCAAGATGGGGCAGGGGGCCGGTCTGCGACCCAGTACTTC TRBD1 TRBV4-1 - TRBJ2-5 17
CATSDRDRGIYEQYF TGTGCCACCAGCGACCGGGACAGGGGGATCTACGAGCAGTACTTC TRBD1 TRBV15 - TRBJ2-7 15
CASSLGIETQYF TGCGCCAGCAGCTTAGGCATAGAGACCCAGTACTTC - TRBV5-1 - TRBJ2-5 12
CASSPGTGNGYGYTF TGTGCCAGCAGCCCCGGGACAGGGAATGGGTATGGCTACACCTTC TRBD1 TRBV2 - TRBJ1-2 15
CASSFVGDEQFF TGCGCCAGCAGCTTCGTGGGCGATGAGCAGTTCTTC - TRBV5-1 - TRBJ2-1 12
CAIGPGPTDTQYF TGTGCCATCGGTCCGGGACCCACAGATACGCAGTATTTT - TRBV10-3 - TRBJ2-3 13
CASSLVQGPNQPQHF TGTGCCAGCAGTTTAGTCCAGGGTCCGAATCAGCCCCAGCATTTT - TRBV27 many TRBJ1-5 15
CASSATTATYEQYF TGTGCCAGCAGTGCAACGACCGCCACCTACGAGCAGTACTTC - TRBV9 - TRBJ2-7 14
CASSLWPEDTQYF TGTGCCAGCAGTTTATGGCCGGAGGATACGCAGTATTTT - TRBV28 - TRBJ2-3 13
CASSRDSTYEQYF TGTGCCAGCAGCAGGGACAGCACCTACGAGCAGTACTTC TRBD1 TRBV2 - TRBJ2-7 13
CASSPSQLEQETQYF TGTGCCAGCTCACCATCCCAACTTGAACAAGAGACCCAGTACTTC - TRBV18 - TRBJ2-5 15
CASSRDRAPPEAFF TGCGCCAGCAGCCGGGACCGGGCCCCGCCTGAAGCTTTCTTT - TRBV5-1 - TRBJ1-1 14
CASSFASRGTKATQYF TGTGCCAGCAGTTTCGCCAGTAGAGGGACTAAGGCGACCCAGTACTTC TRBD2 TRBV27 - TRBJ2-5 16
CASSTDGRRGYTF TGTGCCAGCAGTACGGACGGCCGAAGGGGCTACACCTTC - TRBV25-1 few TRBJ1-2 13
CASTMTSGSYEQYF TGTGCCAGCACCATGACTAGCGGAAGTTACGAGCAGTACTTC TRBD2 TRBV28 - TRBJ2-7 14
CASSRDREGKLFF TGTGCCAGCAGCCGGGACAGGGAGGGAAAACTGTTTTTT TRBD1 TRBV11-2 - TRBJ1-4 13
CASSQDFNEFYGYTF TGTGCCAGCAGCCAAGATTTCAACGAGTTCTATGGCTACACCTTC - TRBV4-2 - TRBJ1-2 15
CASSFTGTGGELFF TGTGCCAGCAGCTTTACAGGAACCGGCGGGGAGCTGTTTTTT - TRBV7-2 - TRBJ2-2 14
CASSLLIGGAFF TGTGCCAGCAGCCTTCTTATTGGGGGAGCTTTCTTT - TRBV14 - TRBJ1-1 12
CASSFHGQGAQPQHF TGTGCCAGCAGTTTTCACGGACAGGGAGCACAGCCCCAGCATTTT TRBD1 TRBV28 - TRBJ1-5 15
CASRPDSFNTGELFF TGCGCCAGCAGACCCGACAGCTTTAACACCGGGGAGCTGTTTTTT - TRBV5-1 - TRBJ2-2 15
CASSEGQVPFTDTQYF TGTGCCAGCAGTGAAGGGCAAGTGCCATTCACAGATACGCAGTATTTT - TRBV2 few TRBJ2-3 16
CASSFGGKNTEAFF TGCGCCAGCAGCTTTGGGGGGAAGAACACTGAAGCTTTCTTT - TRBV5-1 - TRBJ1-1 14
CASSIGGAGADTQYF TGTGCCAGTAGTATAGGGGGCGCGGGAGCAGATACGCAGTATTTT TRBD2 TRBV19 - TRBJ2-3 15
CASSAGLDENIQYF TGTGCCAGTAGTGCGGGACTAGACGAAAACATTCAGTACTTC TRBD2 TRBV19 - TRBJ2-4 14
CASSKGTADTQYF TGTGCCAGCAGCAAAGGGACCGCAGATACGCAGTATTTT - TRBV5-4 - TRBJ2-3 13
CASSYAGRNNSPLHF TGTGCCAGCAGTTACGCAGGGAGAAATAATTCACCCCTCCACTTT - TRBV6-5 - TRBJ1-6 15